This T cell receptor (beta chain) appears in the sequencing data of a study of T cells in Graves' hyperthyroidism and ophthalmopathy. This clonotype was observed a few times. Patients between 18 and 65 years old had hyperthyroidism, newly diagnosed and lasting under 2 months. Thyroid ultrasound and orbital computed tomography, with clinical symptoms and serum thyroxine and TRAb, informed diagnoses. The length of the CDR3 is 16 residues. V lost 1 base and J 0 bases, leaving 15 bases between the germline ends. The germline V gene has CDR1 DFQATT and CDR2 SNEGSKA (reference sequence). The source material, RNA transcripts, was used to amplify TCR beta CDR3 regions. TCR CDR3 regions were first amplified by RT-PCR with HTBI primers. TCRdb re-analysed the multiplex PCR reads in MiXCR, keeping a single row per CDR3 protein. There are just under 750,000 distinct CDR3 sequences in the sample; roughly a third occur only once, and less than 40% lies in the top ten.

The chain employs TRBV20-1 and TRBJ1-1; possibly TRBD1 for D (5 bases). Sequencing was performed on blood. The TCR was taken from a woman aged 40-49 years with Graves' hyperthyroidism. This CDR3 is CSARVLREGLNTEAFF. CDR3 DNA: TGCAGTGCTAGAGTTCTTAGGGAGGGACTGAACACTGAAGCTTTCTTT.